This T cell receptor (beta chain) was observed in a study of siplizumab effects on memory and regulatory T cells (dated by TCRdb to the late 2010s). Study-wide context: The study looked at the effect of siplizumab, an anti-CD2 antibody, on alloreactive T-cell subsets in allogeneic mixed lymphocyte reactions made from human PBMCs.

CDR1 is given as ENHRY and CDR2 as SYGVKD, both from the germline V gene. Between the V and J ends, shortened by 2 bases and 1 base respectively, the junction contains 5 bases. The CDR3 runs 13 amino acids, cysteine and phenylalanine included. The kept DNA is CDR3 alone, 39 bases in frame from the first base. Remarks on this clone: Its antigen target is currently unknown. No base quality values were provided; no much bigger clone lies one nucleotide off.

Sorted unstimulated T cells, along with proliferating T cells recovered from mixed lymphocyte reactions, underwent TCRbeta CDR3 sequencing. Fresh whole blood from ten to eleven HLA-typed healthy donors served as the source for isolating PBMCs. Preparation of the library involved the immunoSEQ multiplex PCR assay. Around 92,000 TCR templates per sample were assayed by the deep sequencing platform. Genomic DNA extracted from sorted T cells was used for TCRbeta CDR3 sequencing. Under the source paper's analysis protocol: Clonal analysis of TCRbeta CDR3 data was done in the R programming language. Alloreactive CD4+ and CD8+ clones were identified by comparing unstimulated samples to CFSE-low samples taken after the reaction. By matching sequences to the repertoires of sorted unstimulated Treg and non-Treg cells, each alloreactive CD4+ clone was assigned a regulatory or non-regulatory origin. Entries here come from immuneACCESS through TCRdb and include only in-frame sequences with V and J called. Some clones fail to appear in such tables; in the studies checked, an unresolved V gene covers under half of the shortfall, and the cause of the remainder is unknown. From that table come the V and J calls and clone size; the DNA was used to work out D and trimming. The sample profile shows around 95,000 clones; approximately 92% of them were found once. Roughly 0.15% of the sample is held by the ten biggest clonotypes.

Findings and caveats that apply to the study as a whole: About 80-96% of proliferating CD4+ or CD8+ clones could not be given a naive or memory phenotype. Of the alloreactive CD4+ clones that could be mapped, the Treg-derived share averaged approximately 67% with siplizumab compared with 26.9% in control reactions. Compared with memory T cells, unstimulated naive T cells appeared more diverse, and naive cells seemed to make a substantial contribution to the alloresponse. Siplizumab significantly reduced the cumulative frequency of alloreactive sequences traceable to unstimulated CD4+ memory T cells. Because sequences below about 10^-5 frequency were poorly captured, only a minor fraction of alloreactive clones could be mapped to unstimulated subsets. Whether proliferating Tregs from siplizumab cultures actually had suppressive function was not functionally confirmed.

Sequenced sample: CD4+ T cells sorted from blood. The rearrangement combines TRBV10-3 with TRBJ1-2, with the D gene not clear enough to name. The sequence came from a human donor in good health. The sequenced DNA is TGTGCCATCAGTGAGCAGGTTAACTATGGCTACACCTTC. The translation is CAISEQVNYGYTF.